This TCR beta chain was captured in a study of human T cells and chemical hapten exposure. The V end was cut by 2 bases, the J end by 0 bases, with 17 bases between. The CDR3 sequence is 17 residues long. CDR1 MNHEY and CDR2 SVGEGT come from the germline V gene. Study-wide points: The number of TCRs above 1 in 1000 frequency did not change after DPC sensitization.

The time point: healthy volunteer bleed at 2 weeks. Total RNA was extracted from unfractionated whole blood. Individual cDNA molecules in this library carried unique molecular identifiers. TCRdb called the RACE reads again in MiXCR, with one record for every CDR3 protein. The sample includes 100,000 to 150,000 distinct CDR3 sequences, approximately 9% of them seen just once. This clonotype was detected a few times. The antigen remains unidentified. The sequence was collected from a male donor in good health. Some clones in this sample may be carry-over from other donors' samples. The chain carries TRBV6-2 or TRBV6-3 and TRBJ2-7; no reliable D call. Specimen: whole blood. CDR3 loop: CASSYPVPRTDSYEQYF. The CDR3 DNA is TGTGCCAGCAGTTACCCAGTACCCCGGACCGACTCCTACGAGCAGTACTTC.